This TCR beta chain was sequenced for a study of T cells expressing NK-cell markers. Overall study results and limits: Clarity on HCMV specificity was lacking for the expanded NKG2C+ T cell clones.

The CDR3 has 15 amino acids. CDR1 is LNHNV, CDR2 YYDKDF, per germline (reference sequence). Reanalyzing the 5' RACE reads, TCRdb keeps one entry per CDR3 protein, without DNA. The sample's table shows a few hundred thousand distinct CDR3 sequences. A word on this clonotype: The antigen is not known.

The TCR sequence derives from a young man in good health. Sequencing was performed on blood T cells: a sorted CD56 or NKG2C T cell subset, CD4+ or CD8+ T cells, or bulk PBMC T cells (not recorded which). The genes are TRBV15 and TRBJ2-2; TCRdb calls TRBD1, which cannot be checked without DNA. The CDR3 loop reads CATSRDRGGTGELFF.